Listed below are T cell receptor beta chains from one sample, sequenced in a study of blood T cell repertoires in COVID-19. TCRdb's copy holds only in-frame clones and misses some; the assay was immunoSEQ multiplex PCR. The sample yields some 110,000 clones, approximately 88% seen once. Sequenced sample: peripheral blood. These receptors came from a woman between 65 and 79 years old with acute or convalescent COVID-19. The CDR3 runs from the conserved cysteine through the conserved F or W. D genes are given only for firm matches. Expanded clones get a size class; other rows say once, few or many, or leave the size out.

>.|TRBJ2-7|TRBV5-1|.
CASSPPDDGDEQYF
TGCGCCAGCAGCCCCCCCGACGACGGGGACGAGCAGTACTTC
>.|TRBJ1-2|TRBV11-2|.
CASSLEGSRYNYGYTF
TGTGCCAGCAGCTTAGAGGGCAGTCGATATAACTATGGCTACACCTTC
>.|TRBJ2-1|TRBV5-1|.
CASSLGGGEVF
TGCGCCAGCAGCTTGGGCGGTGGGGAGGTCTTC
>.|TRBJ1-6|TRBV7-9|.
CASSLVRGYNSPLHF
TGTGCCAGCAGCTTAGTGCGGGGATATAATTCACCCCTCCACTTT
>.|TRBJ2-7|TRBV29-1|once
CSVGYNRDEQYF
TGCAGCGTTGGATATAACAGGGACGAGCAGTACTTC
>.|TRBJ1-2|TRBV3-1/TRBV3-2|.
CASSQATGQLNYGYTF
TGTGCCAGCAGCCAAGCAACGGGACAACTTAACTATGGCTACACCTTC
>.|TRBJ1-1|TRBV6-5|.
CASSPRAWNTEAFF
TGTGCCAGCAGCCCCAGGGCGTGGAACACTGAAGCTTTCTTT
>.|TRBJ2-7|TRBV18|.
CASSRAATSYEQYF
TGTGCCAGCTCCCGAGCCGCCACCTCCTACGAGCAGTACTTC
>.|TRBJ1-2|TRBV12-5|.
CASGPRVRGPQCYTF
TGTGCTAGTGGCCCACGGGTGCGCGGCCCCCAGTGCTACACCTTC
>TRBD1|TRBJ1-3|TRBV30|.
CAWRTGNSGNTIYF
TGTGCCTGGAGGACAGGGAACTCTGGAAACACCATATATTTT
>TRBD2|TRBJ2-1|TRBV5-1|.
CASSTGPTGTSANGPQFF
TGCGCCAGTTCTACAGGCCCCACCGGGACTAGCGCCAATGGTCCCCAGTTCTTC
>.|TRBJ2-1|TRBV11-3|few
CASSLAGLNNEQFF
TGTGCCAGCAGCTTAGCGGGGTTAAACAATGAGCAGTTCTTC
>.|TRBJ1-6|TRBV3-1/TRBV3-2|.
CASSQDRVSPLHF
TGTGCCAGCAGCCAAGATCGAGTTTCACCCCTCCACTTT
>TRBD2|TRBJ2-2|TRBV9|once
CASSVGAGGPNTGELFF
TGTGCCAGCAGCGTCGGAGCGGGAGGGCCTAACACCGGGGAGCTGTTTTTT
>TRBD2|TRBJ2-1|TRBV7-6|.
CASSLSTAGTGGEQFF
TGTGCCAGCAGCTTATCGACCGCTGGGACGGGGGGTGAGCAGTTCTTC
>TRBD2|TRBJ2-5|TRBV25-1|.
CASSEPIAGVQETQYF
TGTGCCAGCAGTGAGCCGATAGCGGGAGTCCAAGAGACCCAGTACTTC
>.|TRBJ1-3|TRBV5-6|.
CASSLVGVNTIYF
TGTGCCAGCAGTTTGGTAGGGGTAAACACCATATATTTT
>.|TRBJ1-2|TRBV19|.
CASSPDRTGGYTF
TGTGCCAGTAGTCCGGACAGAACGGGAGGCTACACCTTC
>TRBD1|TRBJ2-3|TRBV11-2|.
CASSSLTGTGKSMTDTQYF
TGTGCCAGCAGTTCCCTTACCGGGACAGGGAAGTCGATGACAGATACGCAGTATTTT
>TRBD2|TRBJ2-7|TRBV6-6|once
CASSYGTSGPREQYF
TGTGCCAGCAGTTACGGGACTAGCGGCCCCAGGGAGCAGTACTTC
>TRBD1|TRBJ1-6|TRBV30|.
CAWSVEGGAGTLHF
TGTGCCTGGAGTGTGGAAGGGGGCGCTGGCACCCTCCACTTT
>TRBD2|TRBJ2-7|TRBV6-1|.
CASSEAAGGVPPEQYF
TGTGCCAGCAGTGAAGCGGCCGGGGGGGTCCCTCCGGAGCAGTACTTC
>.|TRBJ1-1|TRBV5-1|.
CASSLQTVGGRRTEAFF
TGCGCCAGCAGCCTCCAAACCGTTGGGGGGAGGAGGACTGAAGCTTTCTTT
>.|TRBJ1-2|TRBV12-3/TRBV12-4|.
CASSPGQSYGYTF
TGTGCCAGCAGCCCCGGACAGAGCTATGGCTACACCTTC
>TRBD1|TRBJ1-5|TRBV11-3|once
CASSPARGTGGGLSNQPQHF
TGTGCCAGCAGCCCGGCCCGCGGGACAGGGGGCGGTTTGAGCAATCAGCCCCAGCATTTT
>.|TRBJ2-7|TRBV2|.
CASSRGIIQSEQYF
TGTGCCAGCAGCCGGGGGATAATTCAGAGCGAGCAGTACTTC
>TRBD2|TRBJ2-1|TRBV12-5|.
CASGLRRGYGDEQFF
TGTGCTAGTGGTTTGAGGCGGGGGTATGGGGATGAGCAGTTCTTC
>TRBD1|TRBJ2-7|TRBV3-1/TRBV3-2|.
CASSRDRVAYEQYF
TGTGCCAGCAGCCGGGACAGGGTCGCCTACGAGCAGTACTTC